This record looks at one T cell receptor (beta chain) sequence and its context. The sample comes from a study of blood T cell repertoires in COVID-19. Data came from immunoSEQ multiplex PCR; TCRdb stores just in-frame clones and leaves some out. The table includes roughly 46,000 clones, about 88% detected once. Germline CDR1 SGHNT, CDR2 YYREEE (reference sequence). V shed 5 bases and J 8 bases; nucleotides not matched to a gene: 18. The CDR3 contains 17 residues. The sample consisted of PBMCs or T cells enriched from blood (not recorded which). This clonotype originated in a woman in her forties or fifties who had recovered from COVID-19. The chain couples TRBV5-4 to TRBJ2-1; 8 bases match TRBD2. CDR3 nucleotide sequence: TGTGCCAGCAGTTCGAGACTAGCGCAACCCGTACTGGATGAGCAGTTCTTC. Its protein is CASSSRLAQPVLDEQFF.